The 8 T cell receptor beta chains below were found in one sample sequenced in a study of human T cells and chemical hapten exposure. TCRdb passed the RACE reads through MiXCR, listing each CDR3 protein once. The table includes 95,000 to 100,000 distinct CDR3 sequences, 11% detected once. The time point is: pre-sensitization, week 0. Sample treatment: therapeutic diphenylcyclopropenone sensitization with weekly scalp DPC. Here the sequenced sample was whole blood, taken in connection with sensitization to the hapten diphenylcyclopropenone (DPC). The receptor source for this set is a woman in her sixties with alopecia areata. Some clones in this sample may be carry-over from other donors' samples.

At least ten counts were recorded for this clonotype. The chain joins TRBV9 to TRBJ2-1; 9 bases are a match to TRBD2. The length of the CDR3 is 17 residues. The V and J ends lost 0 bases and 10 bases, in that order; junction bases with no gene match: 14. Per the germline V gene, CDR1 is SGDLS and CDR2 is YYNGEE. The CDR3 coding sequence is TGTGCCAGCAGCGTAGATGACGGCGGGGGGGCAAGAGGCGAGCAGTTCTTC. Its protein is CASSVDDGGGARGEQFF. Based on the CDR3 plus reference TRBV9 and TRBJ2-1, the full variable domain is DSGVTQTPKHLITATGQRVTLRCSPRSGDLSVYWYQQSLDQGLQFLIQYYNGEERAKGNILERFSAQQFPDLHSELNLSSLELGDSALYFCASSVDDGGGARGEQFFGPGTRLTVL.

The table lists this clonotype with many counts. The CDR3 loop is CAISDPTDTQYF. CDR3 coding DNA: TGTGCCATCAGTGACCCCACAGATACGCAGTATTTT. The chain links TRBV10-3 to TRBJ2-3; D remains ambiguous. CDR1 ENHRY and CDR2 SYGVKD come from the germline V gene. V was shortened by 3 bases and J by 2 bases, with 3 bases between the two germline ends. This CDR3 is built from 12 residues.

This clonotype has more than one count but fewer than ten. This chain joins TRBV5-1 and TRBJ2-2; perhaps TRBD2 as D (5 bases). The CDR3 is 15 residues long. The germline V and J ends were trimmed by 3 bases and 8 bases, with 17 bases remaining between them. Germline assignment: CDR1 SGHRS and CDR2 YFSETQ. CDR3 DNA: TGCGCCAGCAGCTCATCGACCACCGGCGGGGGGGAGCTGTTTTTT. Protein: CASSSSTTGGGELFF.

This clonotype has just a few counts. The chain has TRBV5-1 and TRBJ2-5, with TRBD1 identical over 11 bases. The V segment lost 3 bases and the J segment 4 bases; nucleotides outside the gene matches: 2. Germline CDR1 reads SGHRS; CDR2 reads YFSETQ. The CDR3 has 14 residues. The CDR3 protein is CASSWGQGGETQYF. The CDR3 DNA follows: TGCGCCAGCAGCTGGGGACAGGGGGGAGAGACCCAGTACTTC. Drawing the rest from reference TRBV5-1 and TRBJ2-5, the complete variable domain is KAGVTQTPRYLIKTRGQQVTLSCSPISGHRSVSWYQQTPGQGLQFLFEYFSETQRNKGNFPGRFSGRQFSNSRSEMNVSTLELGDSALYLCASSWGQGGETQYFGPGTRLLVL.

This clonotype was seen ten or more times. CDR3 region: CASSYRLNQPQHF. In DNA form, the CDR3 reads TGTGCCAGCAGTTACAGGCTCAATCAGCCCCAGCATTTT. This chain uses TRBV12-3 or TRBV12-4 with TRBJ1-5, with D possibly being TRBD1 (5 bases). V lost 4 bases and J lost 3, with 7 bases in between. The CDR3 loop spans 13 amino acids.

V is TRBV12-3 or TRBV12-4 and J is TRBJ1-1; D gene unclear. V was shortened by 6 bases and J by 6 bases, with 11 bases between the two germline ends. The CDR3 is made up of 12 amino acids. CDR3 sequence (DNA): TGTGCCAGCAGCCGGGGTTGGGCTGAAGCTTTCTTT. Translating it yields CASSRGWAEAFF.

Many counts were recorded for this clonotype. CDR3 residues: CASSPQRGSRGSSYNSPLHF. CDR3 bases: TGTGCCAGCAGCCCCCAGAGGGGGAGTCGGGGGAGCTCCTATAATTCACCCCTCCACTTT. The chain is built from TRBV9 and TRBJ1-6; D is perhaps TRBD1 (6 bases). Trimming took off 4 bases at V and 0 bases at J, with 23 bases between the two ends. CDR1 SGDLS and CDR2 YYNGEE come from the germline V gene. CDR3 length: 20 amino acids.

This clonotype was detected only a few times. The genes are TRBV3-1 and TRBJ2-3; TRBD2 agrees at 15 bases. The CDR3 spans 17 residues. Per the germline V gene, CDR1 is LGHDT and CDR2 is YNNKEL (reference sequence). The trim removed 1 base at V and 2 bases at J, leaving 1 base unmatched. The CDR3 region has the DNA TGTGCCAGCAGCCAAGGGACTAGCGGGGGGGTCACAGATACGCAGTATTTT. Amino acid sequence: CASSQGTSGGVTDTQYF.